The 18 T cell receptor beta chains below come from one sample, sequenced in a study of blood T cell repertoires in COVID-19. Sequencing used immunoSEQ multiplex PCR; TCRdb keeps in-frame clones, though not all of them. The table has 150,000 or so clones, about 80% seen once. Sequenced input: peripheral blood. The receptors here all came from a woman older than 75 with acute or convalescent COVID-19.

The CDR3 here is CASSLSGGEGYTF. The CDR3 region has the DNA TGTGCCAGCAGCTTATCAGGGGGAGAAGGCTACACCTTC. This chain connects TRBV7-3 to TRBJ1-2; TRBD1 matches at 7 bases. Trimming removed 2 bases from V and 8 bases from J; junction bases left unmatched: 5. Germline V gene sequence: CDR1 SGHTA, CDR2 FQGTGA. The CDR3 totals 13 residues.

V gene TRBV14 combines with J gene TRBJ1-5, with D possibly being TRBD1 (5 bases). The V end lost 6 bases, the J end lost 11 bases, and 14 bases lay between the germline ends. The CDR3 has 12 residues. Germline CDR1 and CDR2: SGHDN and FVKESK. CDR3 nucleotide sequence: TGTGCCAGCAGATATACTCGGGGGGCCCAGCATTTT. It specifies CASRYTRGAQHF.

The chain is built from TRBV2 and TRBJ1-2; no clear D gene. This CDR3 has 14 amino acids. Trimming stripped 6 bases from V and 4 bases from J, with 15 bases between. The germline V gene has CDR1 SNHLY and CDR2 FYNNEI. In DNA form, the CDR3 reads TGTGCCAGCAGGCAAGGAGGGCTAAGCTATGGCTACACCTTC. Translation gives CASRQGGLSYGYTF.

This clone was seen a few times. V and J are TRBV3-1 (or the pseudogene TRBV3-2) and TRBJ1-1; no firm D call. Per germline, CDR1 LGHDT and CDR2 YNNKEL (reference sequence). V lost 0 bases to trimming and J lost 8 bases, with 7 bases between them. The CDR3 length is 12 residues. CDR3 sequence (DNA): TGTGCCAGCAGCCAAGAGTACAGCGAAGCTTTCTTT. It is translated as CASSQEYSEAFF.

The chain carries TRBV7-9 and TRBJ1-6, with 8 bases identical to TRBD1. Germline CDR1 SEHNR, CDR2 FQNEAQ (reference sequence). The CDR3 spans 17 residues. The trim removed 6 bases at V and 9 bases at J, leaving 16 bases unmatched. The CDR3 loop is CASSFSASGTGPSPLHF. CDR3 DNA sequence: TGTGCCAGCAGTTTTTCCGCGTCCGGGACAGGACCTTCACCCCTCCACTTT.

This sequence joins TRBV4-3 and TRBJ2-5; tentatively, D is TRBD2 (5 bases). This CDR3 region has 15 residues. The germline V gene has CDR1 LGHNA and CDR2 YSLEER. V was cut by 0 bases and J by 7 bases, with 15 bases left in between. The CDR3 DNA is TGCGCCAGCAGCCAAGATGTCCGGGGAAGAGGGACCCAGTACTTC. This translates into CASSQDVRGRGTQYF.

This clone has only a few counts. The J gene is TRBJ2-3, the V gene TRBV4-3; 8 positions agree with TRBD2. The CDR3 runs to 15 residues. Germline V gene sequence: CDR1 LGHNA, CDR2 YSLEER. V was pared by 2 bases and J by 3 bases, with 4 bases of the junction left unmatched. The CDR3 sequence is CASSQNGGVTDTQYF. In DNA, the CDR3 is TGCGCCAGCAGCCAAAACGGGGGGGTAACAGATACGCAGTATTTT.

The CDR3 sequence is CASSQTTGQEKLFF. The CDR3 bases are TGTGCCAGCAGCCAAACGACAGGGCAGGAAAAACTGTTTTTT. This sequence joins TRBV4-2 and TRBJ1-4; 7 positions agree with TRBD1. Germline assignment: CDR1 LGHNA and CDR2 YNFKEQ. V was pared by 2 bases and J by 8 bases, with 5 bases of the junction left unmatched. This CDR3 has 14 residues.

The CDR3: CAISISGGAPGELFF. CDR3 nucleotide sequence: TGTGCCATCAGTATAAGCGGGGGGGCCCCCGGGGAGCTGTTTTTT. The chain is built from TRBV10-3 and TRBJ2-2, with 10 bases identical to TRBD2. V lost 5 bases to trimming and J lost 6 bases; unmatched junction nucleotides: 6. The CDR3 is 15 residues long. CDR1 and CDR2 from the germline V gene are ENHRY and SYGVKD.

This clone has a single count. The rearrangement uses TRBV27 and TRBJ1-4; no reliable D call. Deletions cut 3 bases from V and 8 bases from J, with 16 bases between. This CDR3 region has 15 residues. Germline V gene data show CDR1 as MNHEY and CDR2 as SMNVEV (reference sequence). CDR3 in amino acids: CASSLAGKLEEKLFF. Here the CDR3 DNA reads TGTGCCAGCAGTTTGGCCGGGAAACTAGAGGAAAAACTGTTTTTT.

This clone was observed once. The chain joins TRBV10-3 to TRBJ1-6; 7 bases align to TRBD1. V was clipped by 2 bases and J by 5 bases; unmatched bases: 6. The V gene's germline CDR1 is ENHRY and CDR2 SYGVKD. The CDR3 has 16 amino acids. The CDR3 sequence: CAISETGDSNNSPLHF. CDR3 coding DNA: TGTGCCATCAGTGAGACGGGGGACAGCAATAATTCACCCCTCCACTTT.

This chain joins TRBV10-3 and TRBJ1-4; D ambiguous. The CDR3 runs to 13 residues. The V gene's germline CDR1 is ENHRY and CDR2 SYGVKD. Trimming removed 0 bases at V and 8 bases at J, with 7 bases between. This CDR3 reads CAISESVGEKLFF. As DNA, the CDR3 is TGTGCCATCAGTGAGTCGGTCGGGGAAAAACTGTTTTTT.

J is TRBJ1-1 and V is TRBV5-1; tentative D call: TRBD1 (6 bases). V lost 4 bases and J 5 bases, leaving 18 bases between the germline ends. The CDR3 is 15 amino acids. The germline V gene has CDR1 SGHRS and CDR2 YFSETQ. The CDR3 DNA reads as TGCGCCAGCAGCGCCAAGGAGGGGGAGGGAACTGAAGCTTTCTTT. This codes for CASSAKEGEGTEAFF.

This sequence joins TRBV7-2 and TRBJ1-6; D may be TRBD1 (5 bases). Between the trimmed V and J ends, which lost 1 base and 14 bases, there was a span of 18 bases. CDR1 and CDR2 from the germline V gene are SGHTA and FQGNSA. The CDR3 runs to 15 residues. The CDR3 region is CASSLDNLVVRALHF. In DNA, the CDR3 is TGTGCCAGCAGCTTAGACAATCTGGTGGTCAGGGCCCTCCACTTT.

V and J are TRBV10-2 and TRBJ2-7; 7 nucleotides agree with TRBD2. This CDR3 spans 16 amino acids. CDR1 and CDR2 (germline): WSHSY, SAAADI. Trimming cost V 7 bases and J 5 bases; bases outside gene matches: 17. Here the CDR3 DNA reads TGCGCCAGCATCTCCCGGGGAGGGGCGTCGAAGGACGAGCAGTACTTC. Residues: CASISRGGASKDEQYF.

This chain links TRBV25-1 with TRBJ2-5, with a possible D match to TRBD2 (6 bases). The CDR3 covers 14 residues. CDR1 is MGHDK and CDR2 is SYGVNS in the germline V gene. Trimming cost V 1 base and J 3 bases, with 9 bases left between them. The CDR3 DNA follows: TGTGCCAGCAGTGAATTAGGGGAGGAAGAGACCCAGTACTTC. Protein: CASSELGEEETQYF. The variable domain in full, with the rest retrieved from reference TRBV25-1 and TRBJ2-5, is EADIYQTPRYLVIGTGKKITLECSQTMGHDKMYWYQQDPGMELHLIHYSYGVNSTEKGDLSSESTVSRIRTEHFPLTLESARPSHTSQYLCASSELGEEETQYFGPGTRLLVL.

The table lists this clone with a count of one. CDR3 residues: CATSDHPGTASISSNTDTQYF. The CDR3 bases are TGTGCCACCAGTGACCACCCCGGGACAGCCAGCATTTCGTCTAACACAGATACGCAGTATTTT. This rearrangement joins TRBV24-1 to TRBJ2-3; 7 bases fit TRBD1. The CDR3 contains 21 residues. From germline, CDR1 is KGHDR and CDR2 SFDVKD. J lost 2 bases, V lost 4 bases, and 23 bases had no gene match.

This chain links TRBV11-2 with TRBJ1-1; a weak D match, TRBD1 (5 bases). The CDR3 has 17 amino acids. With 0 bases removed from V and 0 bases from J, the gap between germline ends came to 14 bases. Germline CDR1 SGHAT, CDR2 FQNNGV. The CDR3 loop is CASSLDTGVAVNTEAFF. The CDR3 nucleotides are TGTGCCAGCAGCTTAGATACGGGGGTCGCGGTGAACACTGAAGCTTTCTTT.